This T cell receptor beta chain was sequenced in a study of blood T cell repertoires in COVID-19. Study context: Nucleic acid was either cDNA or gDNA, and it came from T cells, B-cell-depleted T cells, or PBMCs.

Across under 25 US areas, participants ranged in age from 18 to 89 years. In assigning cohorts, the study relied on participant-reported clinical history. Authors' data handling: Estimation of nucleated cell counts relied on the amplification of reference gene primers. TCRdb's copy holds only in-frame clones and misses some; the assay was immunoSEQ multiplex PCR. V and J calls plus clone size are reproduced from that table; the DNA served to infer D and trimming. The sample has about 250,000 clones, over 80% seen once. The TCR was taken from a woman aged 40 to 50 who had been exposed to COVID-19. The sample was PBMCs or T cells enriched from blood (not recorded which).

CDR3 amino acids: CASSQDLLTGGWGNQPQHF. In DNA form, the CDR3 reads TGTGCCAGCAGCCAAGATTTACTGACAGGGGGTTGGGGCAATCAGCCCCAGCATTTT. This chain connects TRBV4-2 to TRBJ1-5; 9 nucleotides agree with TRBD1. The CDR3 contains 19 residues. Per germline, CDR1 LGHNA and CDR2 YNFKEQ. The junction had 11 bases not matched to a gene; V was cut back by 0 bases and J by 2 bases.